This passage covers 25 T cell receptor beta chains from one sample sequenced in a study of vaccination and CD4 T cells after COVID-19. The treatment was: approximately 11-day PBMC culture with coronavirus spike peptide pools or control peptides (ViraFEST assay). Samples of CD4+ T cells were obtained from the unexposed donor before the COVID-19 pandemic (2011-2018). These TCRs' antigens remain unknown. Sequencing of DNA taken from cultured CD4+ T cells relied on the Oncomine TCR Beta short-read assay. TCRdb used MiXCR to reprocess the PCR reads, holding one entry per CDR3 protein. Among 2,000 to 3,000 distinct CDR3 sequences listed, 15% to 20% were seen once. The sequencing input was CD4+ T cells from blood, cultured in vitro. The receptors were sampled from a human donor in good health.

In this sample, this clonotype turned up a few times. The chain uses TRBV5-8 and TRBJ2-7; weak D call: TRBD1 (7 bases). V was cut by 6 bases and J by 1 base, with 11 bases left in between. The CDR3 runs 13 residues. CDR1 is SGHTS, CDR2 YDEGEE, per germline. The CDR3: CASTRGASYEQYF. CDR3 coding DNA: TGTGCCAGCACCAGGGGGGCGTCCTACGAGCAGTACTTC.

This clonotype has a handful of counts. The chain recombines TRBV11-2 with TRBJ1-5; 7 positions agree with TRBD1. Germline CDR1 reads SGHAT; CDR2 reads FQNNGV. V trimming: 7 bases; J trimming: 0 bases; junction bases outside the gene matches: 9. The CDR3 is made up of 16 amino acids. CDR3: CASNNRGGDSNQPQHF. DNA for the CDR3: TGTGCCAGCAACAACAGGGGCGGGGATAGCAATCAGCCCCAGCATTTT.

This clonotype was seen a few times. The J gene is TRBJ2-1, the V gene TRBV6-5, with TRBD1 as a possible D gene (6 bases). CDR1 is MNHEY, CDR2 SVGAGI, per germline. The CDR3 contains 15 residues. V was clipped by 4 bases and J by 8 bases, with 18 bases between them. CDR3 residues: CASSSPRGNRHEQFF. The CDR3 DNA sequence: TGTGCCAGCAGTTCCCCGAGGGGGAACCGGCATGAGCAGTTCTTC.

This clonotype was picked up a small number of times. At one of its ends the junction is not consistent with the germline gene, which may arise from a read error. This chain joins TRBV6-2 or TRBV6-3 and TRBJ2-7, with 9 bases fitting TRBD1. The germline gives CDR1 MNHEY, CDR2 SVGEGT. The CDR3 spans 13 residues. The DNA of the CDR3 is TGTGCCAGCAGTGACTCCCGGGACAGGGACTTTTACTTC. Protein product: CASSDSRDRDFYF.

This clonotype is classed as medium-sized. This chain connects TRBV6-4 to TRBJ1-2; D is possibly TRBD1 (5 bases). There are 13 residues in the CDR3. Germline assignment: CDR1 MRHNA and CDR2 SNTAGT. Trimming cost V 8 bases and J 7 bases, with 17 bases left between them. The CDR3 protein is CASRRGWNGGYTF. The CDR3 nucleotides are TGTGCCAGCCGGCGGGGGTGGAATGGTGGCTACACCTTC.

This clonotype came up a few times. V gene TRBV7-8 combines with J gene TRBJ2-1; unclear D gene. The CDR3 loop spans 13 amino acids. CDR1 and CDR2 (germline): SGHVS, FQNEAQ. Trimming cost V 7 bases and J 5 bases, with 12 bases left between them. CDR3: CASTPMAHNEQFF. For the CDR3, the DNA is TGTGCCAGCACCCCCATGGCCCACAATGAGCAGTTCTTC.

The chain has TRBV2 and TRBJ2-7; the D is unclear. Germline-derived CDR1 and CDR2 are SNHLY and FYNNEI. The CDR3 extends over 12 amino acids. V lost 6 bases, J lost 6 bases, and 12 bases lay in between. The CDR3 reads CASRVRSSEQYF. Here the CDR3 DNA reads TGTGCCAGCAGGGTGAGGAGCTCCGAGCAGTACTTC.

This clonotype was counted only a few times. The V and J genes are TRBV20-1 and TRBJ2-1; D is possibly TRBD2 (6 bases). The V end lost 1 base, the J end lost 1 base, and 23 bases lay between the germline ends. Per the germline V gene, CDR1 is DFQATT and CDR2 is SNEGSKA (reference sequence). CDR3 length: 19 residues. The CDR3 is CSARVLGSGREGSYNEQFF. Written as DNA, the CDR3 is TGCAGTGCTAGAGTACTCGGGAGCGGCCGCGAGGGGTCCTACAATGAGCAGTTCTTC.

This clonotype was seen only a few times. The chain joins TRBV7-3 to TRBJ2-1; maybe TRBD1 (6 bases). There are 15 residues in the CDR3. The V and J ends lost 5 bases and 3 bases respectively, with 14 bases between them. Per the germline V gene, CDR1 is SGHTA and CDR2 is FQGTGA. The CDR3 sequence: CASSRGHTLYNEQFF. The CDR3 nucleotides are TGTGCCAGCAGCCGGGGACACACCCTCTACAATGAGCAGTTCTTC. Variable domain in full (rest from reference TRBV7-3 and TRBJ2-1): GAGVSQTPSNKVTEKGKYVELRCDPISGHTALYWYRQSLGQGPEFLIYFQGTGAADDSGLPNDRFFAVRPEGSVSTLKIQRTERGDSAVYLCASSRGHTLYNEQFFGPGTRLTVL.

This clonotype was picked up a small number of times. The chain links TRBV6-5 to TRBJ2-1; D possibly corresponds to TRBD2 (6 bases). The germline gives CDR1 MNHEY, CDR2 SVGAGI. V was pared by 2 bases and J by 9 bases, with 23 bases between. This CDR3 comprises 17 residues. This chain's CDR3 is CASSYPEWRGPLVEQFF. CDR3 DNA: TGTGCCAGCAGTTACCCGGAGTGGCGGGGCCCCTTGGTTGAGCAGTTCTTC.

A few counts support this clonotype. The V and J genes are TRBV5-1 and TRBJ2-3; weak D call: TRBD2 (6 bases). The ends were cut back, 4 bases at V and 6 bases at J, with 15 bases in the middle. Germline loops: CDR1 SGHRS, CDR2 YFSETQ. The CDR3 is 14 amino acids. The CDR3 loop reads CASSQSGRWDTQYF. CDR3 bases: TGCGCCAGCAGCCAAAGCGGGCGCTGGGATACGCAGTATTTT.

This clonotype has only a few counts. CDR3 sequence reads: CASSEALEGWGNGYTF. DNA for the CDR3: TGTGCCAGCAGTGAAGCGCTTGAGGGTTGGGGGAATGGCTACACCTTC. The rearrangement links TRBV2 to TRBJ1-2; a weak D match, TRBD1 (5 bases). This CDR3 spans 16 amino acids. Germline CDR1 SNHLY, CDR2 FYNNEI. Trimming pared 0 bases from V and 6 bases from J, leaving 17 bases between.

This clonotype was detected only a few times. The chain joins TRBV6-1 to TRBJ2-1; 8 bases align to TRBD2. V shed 6 bases, J shed 7 bases, and the junction held 8 bases outside the gene matches. The CDR3 is made up of 14 amino acids. Germline values: CDR1 MNHNS, CDR2 SASEGT. The CDR3 region has the DNA TGTGCCAGCAGGGGGACTAGTTTCGTGAATGAGCAGTTCTTC. Translating it yields CASRGTSFVNEQFF.

J is TRBJ1-2 and V is TRBV30; 7 bases are shared with TRBD1. Per germline, CDR1 GTSNPN and CDR2 SVGIG (reference sequence). V trimming: 2 bases; J trimming: 8 bases; junction bases outside the gene matches: 5. The CDR3 consists of 12 residues. CDR3 in amino acids: CAWSPAGGGYTF. DNA for the CDR3: TGTGCCTGGAGTCCGGCAGGGGGAGGCTACACCTTC.

This clonotype appeared a few times. This chain joins TRBV6-4 and TRBJ1-1; 8 bases match TRBD1. Looked up from germline, CDR1 is MRHNA and CDR2 is SNTAGT. The junction had 7 bases not matched to a gene; V was cut back by 4 bases and J by 6 bases. This CDR3 has 14 residues. The CDR3 is CASSVETGVAEAFF. The CDR3 nucleotides read TGTGCCAGCAGTGTCGAGACAGGGGTTGCTGAAGCTTTCTTT.

By proportion, this clonotype is medium-sized (0.01 to 0.1%). This chain joins TRBV7-6 and TRBJ2-7, with D unresolved. Trimming cost V 5 bases and J 5 bases, with 7 bases left between them. This CDR3 region has 11 residues. CDR1 SGHVS and CDR2 FNYEAQ come from the germline V gene. In DNA, the CDR3 is TGTGCCAGCAGCCTATCCCACGAGCAGTACTTC. Its protein product is CASSLSHEQYF.

This chain uses TRBV6-2 or TRBV6-3 with TRBJ2-7, with D hard to call. From germline, CDR1 is MNHEY and CDR2 SVGEGT. With 9 bases removed from V and 4 bases from J, the gap between germline ends came to 13 bases. This CDR3 has 12 amino acids. As DNA, the CDR3 is TGTGCCAGTTCCTCACGAATTTACGAGCAGTACTTC. Its translation is CASSSRIYEQYF.

V and J are TRBV29-1 and TRBJ2-4; TRBD1 agrees at 8 bases. J gave up 9 bases and V 4 bases, and 14 bases lay outside the gene matches. This CDR3 contains 15 residues. Germline-derived CDR1 and CDR2 are SQVTM and ANQGSEA. This CDR3 reads CSVGDDRGLQGIQYF. DNA for the CDR3: TGCAGCGTTGGGGACGACAGGGGACTCCAGGGCATTCAGTACTTC.

The V and J genes are TRBV7-2 and TRBJ2-7; 13 bases agree with TRBD2. The germline gives CDR1 SGHTA, CDR2 FQGNSA. This CDR3 has 15 amino acids. The ends lost 3 bases at V and 2 bases at J; junction bases unmatched: 1. The CDR3 sequence is CASSFTSGGAYEQYF. The CDR3 DNA is TGTGCCAGCAGCTTTACTAGCGGGGGGGCCTACGAGCAGTACTTC.

As for this clonotype: With a much larger clone just one base away, this may be a read error. The V gene is TRBV11-2, the J gene TRBJ1-1, with no clear D. The CDR3 has 11 residues. The germline CDR1 and CDR2 sequences are SGHAT and FQNNGV. The CDR3 loop is CTSSLNTEAFF. Written as DNA, the CDR3 is TGTACCAGCAGCCTCAACACTGAAGCTTTCTTT. The variable domain in full, with the rest retrieved from reference TRBV11-2 and TRBJ1-1, is EAGVAQSPRYKIIEKRQSVAFWCNPISGHATLYWYQQILGQGPKLLIQFQNNGVVDDSQLPKDRFSAERLKGVDSTLKIQPAKLEDSAVYLCTSSLNTEAFFGQGTRLTVV.

Comment on this clonotype: A much larger clone lies one base from this, so it may be a read error. It is likely a read error, because the conserved phenylalanine at the end of the CDR3 is missing. The genes are TRBV2 and TRBJ2-7; 8 bases match TRBD2. CDR1 SNHLY and CDR2 FYNNEI come from the germline V gene. There are 13 residues in the CDR3. V was clipped by 7 bases and J by 3 bases; unmatched bases: 5. CDR3 residues: CASKERELYEQYL. CDR3 DNA sequence: TGTGCCAGCAAGGAGCGGGAGCTCTACGAGCAGTACTTG.

There are a few counts of this clonotype. The rearrangement joins TRBV18 to TRBJ1-5; D call uncertain. CDR3 length equals 13 residues. CDR1 is KGHSH, CDR2 LQKENI, per germline. The V end lost 2 bases, the J end lost 7 bases, and 9 bases lay between the germline ends. CDR3 coding DNA: TGTGCCAGCTCACCATCGATCGGGCAGCCCCAGCATTTT. Translating gives CASSPSIGQPQHF.

The CDR3 sequence is CAIRPTGDPNQPQHF. In nucleotides, the CDR3 is TGTGCCATCAGACCAACAGGGGACCCTAATCAGCCCCAGCATTTT. The chain joins TRBV10-3 to TRBJ1-5; TRBD1 matches at 7 bases. V was clipped by 6 bases and J by 4 bases; unmatched bases: 9. Germline V gene lookup returns CDR1 ENHRY and CDR2 SYGVKD. The CDR3 totals 15 residues.

The chain has TRBV18 and TRBJ2-7, with 9 bases that match TRBD2. The ends lost 0 bases at V and 3 bases at J; junction bases unmatched: 6. Germline V lookup: CDR1 KGHSH, CDR2 LQKENI. This CDR3 comprises 16 residues. The CDR3 DNA follows: TGTGCCAGCTCACCACCTAACTTAGCGGGGGACTACGAGCAGTACTTC. Amino acids: CASSPPNLAGDYEQYF.

This chain links TRBV6-2 or TRBV6-3 with TRBJ2-3, with 7 bases lining up with TRBD1. Germline V gene sequence: CDR1 MNHEY, CDR2 SVGEGT. The CDR3 contains 14 residues. V dropped 4 bases and J dropped 3; count of bases not matched to a gene: 4. The CDR3 DNA reads TGTGCCAGCAGTTGGGTGACAGGGACAGATACGCAGTATTTT. It codes for CASSWVTGTDTQYF.